This T cell receptor (beta chain) comes out of a study of cytomegalovirus exposure and HLA in healthy donors. Study overall: A prior study identified some 100 million unique TCR beta sequences from some 180 million T cells. General study results and limits: Despite most TCR sequences being rare, some public TCRs occurred in many donors. Later on, a genetic analysis was performed. It linked a missense variant in DCLRE1C with V- and J-gene trimming of TCR beta.

Germline CDR1 is MNHEY and CDR2 is SMNVEV (reference sequence). Trimming at V came to 2 bases and at J to 5 bases, leaving 3 bases not matched to a gene. The CDR3 totals 14 residues. PCR amplification relied on 60 Vbeta primers (plus 13 Jbeta primers). Profiling relied on immunoSEQ multiplex PCR, and the TCRdb table lists in-frame clones only, not all of them. The sample has fewer than 110,000 clones; under 80% are singletons. Concerning this clone: What it recognizes is unknown.

Material: PBMCs. This receptor was identified in a man aged 40-49 years in good health and CMV-seronegative. V gene TRBV27 combines with J gene TRBJ1-1; 9 nucleotides line up with TRBD1. The CDR3 DNA reads as TGTGCCAGCAGTTTAGACAGGGGGGGGACTGAAGCTTTCTTT. Translated, it gives CASSLDRGGTEAFF.